A selection of T cell receptor beta chains follows, all from one sample in a study of response to subunit inactivated influenza vaccine. Using its own MiXCR run on the RT-PCR reads, TCRdb lists one record per CDR3 protein. Of about 540,000 distinct CDR3 sequences listed, under 25% are singletons. The sample also formed part of further work on T cells expressing NK-cell markers.

This specimen consisted of CD4+ T cells sorted from PBMCs, obtained 11 to 12 days after vaccination. All receptors come from a man aged 50 to 60 who received an inactivated influenza vaccine. The CDR3 runs from the conserved cysteine through the conserved F or W. The D gene is left open where the match is weak. The listing skips clone size in some rows; elsewhere it reads once, few, many or a size class.

v_gene: TRBV3-1; j_gene: TRBJ1-5; d_gene: .; abundance: .; CDR3aa: CASSPDSNSNQPQHF; CDR3nt: TGTGCCAGCAGCCCTGACAGTAATAGCAATCAGCCCCAGCATTTT
v_gene: TRBV29-1; j_gene: TRBJ1-6; d_gene: TRBD1; abundance: few; CDR3aa: CSADRDWVLNSPLHF; CDR3nt: TGCAGCGCCGACAGGGATTGGGTTCTAAATTCACCCCTCCACTTT
v_gene: TRBV5-1; j_gene: TRBJ2-2; d_gene: .; abundance: few; CDR3aa: CASSLEPGQSAPGGELFF; CDR3nt: TGCGCCAGCAGCTTGGAACCGGGACAAAGTGCCCCAGGGGGGGAGCTGTTTTTT
v_gene: TRBV20-1; j_gene: TRBJ1-6; d_gene: .; abundance: .; CDR3aa: CSARAGNSYNSPLHF; CDR3nt: TGCAGTGCTAGAGCGGGGAACTCCTATAATTCACCCCTCCACTTT
v_gene: TRBV5-1; j_gene: TRBJ2-5; d_gene: TRBD2; abundance: .; CDR3aa: CASSKGLAGGGAQETQYF; CDR3nt: TGCGCCAGCAGCAAGGGACTAGCGGGGGGCGGTGCCCAAGAGACCCAGTACTTC
v_gene: TRBV3-1; j_gene: TRBJ1-1; d_gene: .; abundance: .; CDR3aa: CASSYGVLFNTEAFF; CDR3nt: TGTGCCAGCAGCTACGGGGTTCTCTTTAACACTGAAGCTTTCTTT
v_gene: TRBV20-1; j_gene: TRBJ2-5; d_gene: .; abundance: .; CDR3aa: CSTPWGRGEETQYF; CDR3nt: TGCAGTACCCCGTGGGGACGAGGGGAAGAGACCCAGTACTTC
v_gene: TRBV2; j_gene: TRBJ1-5; d_gene: .; abundance: .; CDR3aa: CASSDFQSQPQHF; CDR3nt: TGTGCCAGCAGTGATTTTCAGTCTCAGCCCCAGCATTTT
v_gene: TRBV7-3; j_gene: TRBJ2-3; d_gene: .; abundance: few; CDR3aa: CASSASDNTQYF; CDR3nt: TGTGCCAGCAGCGCCTCAGATAATACGCAGTATTTT
v_gene: TRBV6-2/TRBV6-3; j_gene: TRBJ2-1; d_gene: TRBD2; abundance: few; CDR3aa: CASSYVWGGNNEQFF; CDR3nt: TGTGCCAGCAGTTACGTGTGGGGAGGGAACAATGAGCAGTTCTTC
v_gene: TRBV28; j_gene: TRBJ1-6; d_gene: TRBD1; abundance: .; CDR3aa: CASTGQGALSSPLHF; CDR3nt: TGTGCCAGCACGGGACAGGGGGCTCTCAGCTCACCCCTCCACTTT
v_gene: TRBV10-3; j_gene: TRBJ1-2; d_gene: TRBD1; abundance: few; CDR3aa: CAISEWTGGDYGYTF; CDR3nt: TGTGCCATCAGTGAGTGGACAGGGGGCGACTATGGCTACACCTTC
v_gene: TRBV5-1; j_gene: TRBJ2-1; d_gene: TRBD2; abundance: .; CDR3aa: CASSSSTSGTLNEQFF; CDR3nt: TGCGCCAGCAGTTCCTCGACTAGCGGGACCCTCAATGAGCAGTTCTTC
v_gene: TRBV6-1; j_gene: TRBJ2-3; d_gene: TRBD1; abundance: .; CDR3aa: CASSTTGKADTQYF; CDR3nt: TGTGCCAGCAGCACGACAGGGAAGGCAGATACGCAGTATTTT
v_gene: TRBV10-3; j_gene: TRBJ2-1; d_gene: TRBD1; abundance: few; CDR3aa: CAIRDVSGTGEFF; CDR3nt: TGTGCCATCAGGGACGTTTCCGGGACAGGGGAGTTCTTC
v_gene: TRBV4-1; j_gene: TRBJ2-3; d_gene: .; abundance: .; CDR3aa: CASSQDGGGFYTDTQYF; CDR3nt: TGCGCCAGCAGCCAAGATGGAGGGGGTTTCTACACAGATACGCAGTATTTT
v_gene: TRBV7-9; j_gene: TRBJ1-3; d_gene: TRBD1; abundance: few; CDR3aa: CASSSGTGNGNTIYF; CDR3nt: TGTGCCAGCAGCTCCGGGACAGGGAATGGAAACACCATATATTTT
v_gene: TRBV6-1; j_gene: TRBJ2-7; d_gene: .; abundance: .; CDR3aa: CASREVTGSYEQYF; CDR3nt: TGTGCCAGCCGTGAAGTTACAGGATCCTACGAGCAGTACTTC
v_gene: TRBV29-1; j_gene: TRBJ2-7; d_gene: .; abundance: .; CDR3aa: CSVARSGGFYEQYF; CDR3nt: TGCAGCGTTGCCCGATCTGGGGGCTTCTACGAGCAGTACTTC
v_gene: TRBV5-1; j_gene: TRBJ2-3; d_gene: TRBD1; abundance: .; CDR3aa: CASSSGTGANQGTQYF; CDR3nt: TGCGCCAGCAGCTCAGGGACAGGGGCTAATCAGGGTACGCAGTATTTT
v_gene: TRBV10-3; j_gene: TRBJ1-4; d_gene: TRBD1; abundance: .; CDR3aa: CAISGGTAEKLFF; CDR3nt: TGTGCCATCAGTGGGGGGACAGCAGAAAAACTGTTTTTT
v_gene: TRBV7-2; j_gene: TRBJ2-1; d_gene: TRBD2; abundance: once; CDR3aa: CASSFGRGSSYNEQFF; CDR3nt: TGTGCCAGCAGCTTTGGGCGGGGGAGCTCCTACAATGAGCAGTTCTTC
v_gene: TRBV5-1; j_gene: TRBJ2-5; d_gene: .; abundance: few; CDR3aa: CASSLWTTGVLRETQYF; CDR3nt: TGCGCCAGCAGCTTGTGGACCACAGGAGTACTTCGCGAGACCCAGTACTTC
v_gene: TRBV5-1; j_gene: TRBJ2-7; d_gene: TRBD2; abundance: few; CDR3aa: CASSLGTSGMKQYF; CDR3nt: TGCGCCAGCAGCTTAGGGACTAGCGGGATGAAGCAGTACTTC
v_gene: TRBV6-2/TRBV6-3; j_gene: TRBJ1-4; d_gene: .; abundance: .; CDR3aa: CASSTPGLTTNEKLFF; CDR3nt: TGTGCCAGCAGTACCCCGGGACTGACAACTAATGAAAAACTGTTTTTT
v_gene: TRBV6-1; j_gene: TRBJ1-5; d_gene: .; abundance: once; CDR3aa: CASRTPGAPRQPQHF; CDR3nt: TGTGCCAGCAGGACCCCAGGGGCTCCACGTCAGCCCCAGCATTTT
v_gene: TRBV5-5; j_gene: TRBJ2-3; d_gene: .; abundance: .; CDR3aa: CASSLGDSPPETQYF; CDR3nt: TGTGCCAGCAGCTTGGGGGACTCCCCTCCCGAGACGCAGTATTTT
v_gene: TRBV20-1; j_gene: TRBJ1-5; d_gene: TRBD1; abundance: .; CDR3aa: CSARMLVDRGNQPQHF; CDR3nt: TGCAGTGCTAGAATGCTGGTAGACAGGGGCAATCAGCCCCAGCATTTT
v_gene: TRBV30; j_gene: TRBJ1-5; d_gene: TRBD1; abundance: once; CDR3aa: CAWRPQGQGSNQPQHF; CDR3nt: TGTGCCTGGAGGCCCCAGGGACAGGGCAGCAATCAGCCCCAGCATTTT
v_gene: TRBV28; j_gene: TRBJ2-3; d_gene: .; abundance: few; CDR3aa: CASKEGGLLTDTQYF; CDR3nt: TGTGCCAGCAAAGAAGGCGGGCTCCTCACAGATACGCAGTATTTT
v_gene: TRBV6-2/TRBV6-3; j_gene: TRBJ2-7; d_gene: TRBD2; abundance: .; CDR3aa: CASSYSSVGLAGAYEQYF; CDR3nt: TGTGCCAGCAGTTACTCCTCCGTGGGACTAGCGGGAGCTTACGAGCAGTACTTC
v_gene: TRBV12-3/TRBV12-4; j_gene: TRBJ2-2; d_gene: .; abundance: .; CDR3aa: CASSKTTRGELFF; CDR3nt: TGTGCCAGCAGCAAGACAACCAGAGGGGAGCTGTTTTTT
v_gene: TRBV7-9; j_gene: TRBJ2-7; d_gene: .; abundance: few; CDR3aa: CASSPDTHRPYEQYF; CDR3nt: TGTGCCAGCAGCCCGGACACACACCGTCCCTACGAGCAGTACTTC
v_gene: TRBV12-3/TRBV12-4; j_gene: TRBJ1-5; d_gene: TRBD1; abundance: .; CDR3aa: CASSSTSPGTGNQPQHF; CDR3nt: TGTGCCAGCAGTTCGACGTCGCCTGGGACAGGAAATCAGCCCCAGCATTTT
v_gene: TRBV20-1; j_gene: TRBJ2-3; d_gene: TRBD2; abundance: .; CDR3aa: CSASSTGTSFFTDTQYF; CDR3nt: TGCAGTGCTAGTTCTACCGGGACTAGCTTTTTCACAGATACGCAGTATTTT
v_gene: TRBV6-2/TRBV6-3; j_gene: TRBJ2-1; d_gene: .; abundance: few; CDR3aa: CASRQGLEQFF; CDR3nt: TGTGCCAGCAGACAGGGTCTGGAGCAGTTCTTC
v_gene: TRBV13; j_gene: TRBJ2-1; d_gene: TRBD2; abundance: .; CDR3aa: CASSLATSGTTYNEQFF; CDR3nt: TGTGCCAGCAGCTTAGCTACTAGCGGGACGACCTACAATGAGCAGTTCTTC
v_gene: TRBV5-1; j_gene: TRBJ2-1; d_gene: TRBD1; abundance: few; CDR3aa: CASRQPPGQGQFF; CDR3nt: TGCGCCAGCAGACAACCTCCGGGACAGGGGCAGTTCTTC
v_gene: TRBV29-1; j_gene: TRBJ1-2; d_gene: .; abundance: few; CDR3aa: CSVDGTAYGYTF; CDR3nt: TGCAGCGTTGACGGGACGGCATATGGCTACACCTTC
v_gene: TRBV6-5; j_gene: TRBJ2-1; d_gene: .; abundance: few; CDR3aa: CASSYSISAGEQFF; CDR3nt: TGTGCCAGCAGTTACTCGATATCGGCGGGTGAGCAGTTCTTC
v_gene: TRBV7-8; j_gene: TRBJ1-1; d_gene: TRBD1; abundance: few; CDR3aa: CASSPGGGRAEAFF; CDR3nt: TGTGCCAGCAGCCCAGGGGGGGGAAGGGCTGAAGCTTTCTTT